What follows are 11 T cell receptor beta chains derived from one specimen sequenced in a study of Ad26.COV2.S vaccination and SARS-CoV-2 variants. Sequencing was performed with immunoSEQ multiplex PCR; in TCRdb, only in-frame clones are kept and a portion is missing. Among more than 150,000 clones, approximately 90% were seen once, and the ten largest hold 4.5% to 7.5%. The sequences come from peripheral blood, collected after recovery from COVID-19. These receptors were taken from a human donor who had recovered from COVID-19.

This chain connects TRBV4-1 to TRBJ1-5; D might be TRBD1 (5 bases). The germline gives CDR1 MGHRA, CDR2 YSYEKL. V was trimmed by 8 bases and J by 7 bases, leaving 18 bases between them. There are 14 residues in the CDR3. The CDR3 sequence is CASSPASGPQPQHF. CDR3 bases: TGCGCCAGCTCGCCGGCCTCAGGGCCCCAGCCCCAGCATTTT.

The genes are TRBV11-2 and TRBJ2-7; D is perhaps TRBD2 (6 bases). The CDR3 covers 16 residues. V dropped 0 bases and J dropped 6 bases, with 18 bases sitting between them. Germline assignment: CDR1 SGHAT and CDR2 FQNNGV. CDR3 loop: CASSLEGTLAPGEQYF. The CDR3 region has the DNA TGTGCCAGCAGCTTAGAAGGTACACTAGCTCCTGGCGAGCAGTACTTC.

The genes are TRBV6-5 and TRBJ1-6, with D unresolved. This CDR3 spans 13 amino acids. Germline assignment: CDR1 MNHEY and CDR2 SVGAGI. V was cut by 2 bases and J by 7 bases, with 6 bases left in between. This chain's CDR3 is CASSYARNSPLHF. The CDR3 DNA follows: TGTGCCAGCAGTTACGCCAGAAATTCACCCCTCCACTTT.

As for this clone: The sample holds other DNA sequences that translate to the same CDR3. The chain carries TRBV9 and TRBJ2-5; 8 nucleotides align to TRBD2. The CDR3 is 14 residues long. Trimming at V came to 0 bases and at J to 5 bases, leaving 3 bases not matched to a gene. From germline, CDR1 is SGDLS and CDR2 YYNGEE. In nucleotides, the CDR3 is TGTGCCAGCAGCGTAGGATCGGGGGGGGAGACCCAGTACTTC. This sequence encodes CASSVGSGGETQYF.

A few counts support this clone. The chain combines TRBV18 with TRBJ1-1; D gene unclear. CDR3 size: 15 residues. CDR1 and CDR2 (germline): KGHSH, LQKENI. The germline V and J ends were trimmed by 1 base and 1 base, with 10 bases remaining between them. The CDR3 sequence is CASSPQKVQNTEAFF. CDR3 sequence (DNA): TGTGCCAGCTCACCACAGAAGGTACAGAACACTGAAGCTTTCTTT.

The rearrangement links TRBV12-5 to TRBJ2-7, with D perhaps TRBD1 or TRBD2 (5 bases each). Between the trimmed V and J ends, which lost 5 bases and 2 bases, there was a span of 13 bases. From germline, CDR1 is LGHNT and CDR2 FRNRAP. The CDR3 runs to 14 residues. The CDR3 coding sequence is TGTGCTAGTGGTCCCAACCGGGGACCCTACGAGCAGTACTTC. This translates into CASGPNRGPYEQYF.

Points on this clone: Other DNA sequences of this sample code for an identical CDR3. The V call is TRBV5-1, the J call TRBJ2-2; D gene uncertain. The CDR3 has 12 residues. The V gene lost 4 bases and the J gene lost 2 bases, with 3 bases spanning the gap. CDR1 is SGHRS and CDR2 is YFSETQ in the germline V gene. CDR3 in DNA: TGCGCCAGCAGCCCCAACACCGGGGAGCTGTTTTTT. Its translation is CASSPNTGELFF.

V and J are TRBV5-5 and TRBJ2-4; D is unclear. CDR3 length equals 13 residues. Germline V gene data show CDR1 as SGHKS and CDR2 as YYEKEE (reference sequence). V lost 2 bases and J 3 bases, leaving 6 bases between the germline ends. The CDR3 DNA reads TGTGCCAGCAGCTTCGGCAACAAAAACATTCAGTACTTC. Translated, it gives CASSFGNKNIQYF. The variable domain in full, with the rest retrieved from reference TRBV5-5 and TRBJ2-4, is DAGVTQSPTHLIKTRGQQVTLRCSPISGHKSVSWYQQVLGQGPQFIFQYYEKEERGRGNFPDRFSARQFPNYSSELNVNALLLGDSALYLCASSFGNKNIQYFGAGTRLSVL.

The chain carries TRBV21-1 and TRBJ2-3; the tabulated D call, TRBD2, remains unverified against the DNA. TRBV21-1 is given as a pseudogene. This CDR3 comprises 14 residues. This chain's CDR3 is CASRYGGRIDTQYF. The CDR3 nucleotides are TGTGCCAGCAGGTATGGCGGGCGGATAGATACGCAGTATTTT.

The genes are TRBV27 and TRBJ1-3, with D unresolved. Trimming took off 5 bases at V and 0 bases at J, with 8 bases between the two ends. Germline CDR1 is MNHEY and CDR2 is SMNVEV (reference sequence). CDR3 length: 14 residues. CDR3 DNA sequence: TGTGCCAGCAGTCCCAACTACTCTGGAAACACCATATATTTT. Translating it yields CASSPNYSGNTIYF.

The chain combines TRBV2 with TRBJ1-1; 7 nucleotides agree with TRBD1. Germline values: CDR1 SNHLY, CDR2 FYNNEI. V was clipped by 6 bases and J by 5 bases; unmatched bases: 15. The CDR3 has 16 residues. The CDR3 coding sequence is TGTGCCAGCAGCCCCAGACAGGGACCCCCGGAAACTGAAGCTTTCTTT. Amino acids: CASSPRQGPPETEAFF.